Listed below are T cell receptor beta chains from one sample, sequenced in a study of tumor-infiltrating lymphocytes in primary liver carcinoma. Each CDR3 protein is one row after TCRdb ran MiXCR on the multiplex PCR reads. The sample lists about 310,000 distinct CDR3 sequences, approximately 60% occurring once. The sample comprised peripheral blood. The receptors here all came from a man between 35 and 55 years old with primary liver carcinoma and hepatitis B virus infection. Both conserved end residues are part of each CDR3. A D gene is named only where the DNA matches it firmly. Not all rows give a size; the values are once, few, many and, for expanded clones, a class.

J gene | V gene | D gene | clone size | CDR3 DNA | CDR3 protein
TRBJ2-1 | TRBV24-1 | . | few | TGTGCCACCAGTGGGAGTGCGGGGGCCGATGAGCAGTTCTTC | CATSGSAGADEQFF
TRBJ2-2 | TRBV29-1 | . | . | TGCAGGGTTGAAGTCGCGAACACCGGGGAGCTGTTTTTT | CRVEVANTGELFF
TRBJ2-1 | TRBV11-2 | . | . | TGTGCCAGCAGCGCCAAACAGTGTTCGCGACTAAACAATGAGCAGTCCTTC | CASSAKQCSRLNNEQSF
TRBJ2-7 | TRBV11-2 | . | . | TGTGCCAGCAGCTTGAGAACAAGGCCTACGGAGGAGCAGTACTTC | CASSLRTRPTEEQYF
TRBJ2-5 | TRBV5-1 | TRBD2 | . | TGCGCCAGCAGCGCGGGGGGGGCCGAAGAGACCCAGTACTTC | CASSAGGAEETQYF
TRBJ2-7 | TRBV11-2 | TRBD2 | . | TGTGTCAGCAACCCGGGACTAGAGAAATCCTACGAGCAGTACTTC | CVSNPGLEKSYEQYF
TRBJ1-1 | TRBV6-4 | . | . | TGTGCCAGCTCAGAAGCGTCCGACACTGAAGCTTTCTTT | CASSEASDTEAFF
TRBJ1-4 | TRBV10-2 | . | many | TGCGCCAGCGCCCAACCGGGACAAAGGGAAAAACTGTTTTTT | CASAQPGQREKLFF
TRBJ1-1 | TRBV14 | . | . | TGTGGCAGCAGCCAAGAACAGAACACTGAAGCTTTCTTT | CGSSQEQNTEAFF
TRBJ1-5 | TRBV11-2 | . | . | TGTGCCAGAAGCTTAAGTAGCAATCAGCCCCAGCATTTT | CARSLSSNQPQHF
TRBJ2-3 | TRBV10-2 | TRBD2 | few | TGCGCCAGCAGTGAGTTACAGGGACTAGCTAGCACAGATACGCAGTATTTT | CASSELQGLASTDTQYF